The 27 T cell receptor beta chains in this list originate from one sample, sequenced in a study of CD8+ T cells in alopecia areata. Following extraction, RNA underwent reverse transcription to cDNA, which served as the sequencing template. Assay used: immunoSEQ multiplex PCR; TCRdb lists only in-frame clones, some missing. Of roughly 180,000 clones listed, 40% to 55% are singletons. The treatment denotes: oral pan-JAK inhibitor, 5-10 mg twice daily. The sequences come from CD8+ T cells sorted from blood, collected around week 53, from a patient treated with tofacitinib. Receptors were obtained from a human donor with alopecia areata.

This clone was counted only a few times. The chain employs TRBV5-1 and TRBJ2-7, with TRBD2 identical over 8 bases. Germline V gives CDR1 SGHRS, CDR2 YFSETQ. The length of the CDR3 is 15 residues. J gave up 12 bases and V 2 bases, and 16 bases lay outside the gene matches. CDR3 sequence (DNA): TGCGCCAGCAGCTTCTCGGGTGTCCCAGCGGGGGCCATGTACTTC. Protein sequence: CASSFSGVPAGAMYF.

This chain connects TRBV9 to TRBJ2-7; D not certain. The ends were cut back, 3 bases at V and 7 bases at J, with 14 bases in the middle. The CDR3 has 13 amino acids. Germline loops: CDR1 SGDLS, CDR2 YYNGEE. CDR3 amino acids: CASSGATFGEQYF. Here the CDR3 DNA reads TGTGCCAGCAGCGGGGCGACATTTGGGGAGCAGTACTTC.

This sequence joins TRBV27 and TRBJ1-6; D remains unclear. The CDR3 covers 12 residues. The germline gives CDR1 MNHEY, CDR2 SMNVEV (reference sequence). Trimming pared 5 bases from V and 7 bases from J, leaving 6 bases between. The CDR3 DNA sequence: TGTGCCAGCAGTGACGGGAATTCACCCCTCCACTTT. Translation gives CASSDGNSPLHF.

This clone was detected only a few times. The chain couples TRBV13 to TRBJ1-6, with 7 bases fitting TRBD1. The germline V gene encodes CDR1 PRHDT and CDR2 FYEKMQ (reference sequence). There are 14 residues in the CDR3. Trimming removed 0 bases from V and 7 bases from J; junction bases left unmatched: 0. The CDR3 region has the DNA TGTGCCAGCAGCTTAGGGGACAGGAATTCACCCCTCCACTTT. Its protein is CASSLGDRNSPLHF.

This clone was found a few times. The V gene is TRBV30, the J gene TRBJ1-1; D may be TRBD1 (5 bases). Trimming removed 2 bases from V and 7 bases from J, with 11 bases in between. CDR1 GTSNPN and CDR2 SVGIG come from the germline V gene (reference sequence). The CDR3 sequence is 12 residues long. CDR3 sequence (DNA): TGTGCCTGGAGTCCGCAGGACAATGAAGCTTTCTTT. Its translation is CAWSPQDNEAFF.

This CDR3 is CASRNRSGGSTYEQYF. The CDR3 bases are TGTGCCAGCAGGAATAGGAGCGGGGGCTCTACCTACGAGCAGTACTTC. The chain joins TRBV2 to TRBJ2-7; 8 bases align to TRBD2. Trimming removed 6 bases from V and 2 bases from J; junction bases left unmatched: 12. The CDR3 has 16 residues. CDR1 is SNHLY and CDR2 is FYNNEI in the germline V gene.

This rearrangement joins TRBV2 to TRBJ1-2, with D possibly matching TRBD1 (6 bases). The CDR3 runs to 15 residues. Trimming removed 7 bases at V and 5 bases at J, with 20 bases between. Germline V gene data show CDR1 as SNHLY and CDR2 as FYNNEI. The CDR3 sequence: CASIRTEEGWYGYTF. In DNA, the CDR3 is TGTGCCAGCATTCGGACAGAAGAGGGATGGTATGGCTACACCTTC.

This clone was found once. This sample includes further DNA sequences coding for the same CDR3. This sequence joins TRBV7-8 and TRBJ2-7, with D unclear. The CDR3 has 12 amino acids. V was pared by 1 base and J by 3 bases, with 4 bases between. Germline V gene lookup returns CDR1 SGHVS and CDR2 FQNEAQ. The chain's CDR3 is CASSLVGYEQYF. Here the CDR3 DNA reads TGTGCCAGCAGCTTAGTAGGCTACGAGCAGTACTTC.

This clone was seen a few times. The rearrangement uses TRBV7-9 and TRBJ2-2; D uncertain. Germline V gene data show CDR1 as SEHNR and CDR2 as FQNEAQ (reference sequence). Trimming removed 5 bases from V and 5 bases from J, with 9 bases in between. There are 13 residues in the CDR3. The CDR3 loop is CASSPGKTGELFF. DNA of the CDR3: TGTGCCAGCAGCCCCGGAAAGACCGGGGAGCTGTTTTTT. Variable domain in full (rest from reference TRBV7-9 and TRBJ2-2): DTGVSQNPRHKITKRGQNVTFRCDPISEHNRLYWYRQTLGQGPEFLTYFQNEAQLEKSRLLSDRFSAERPKGSFSTLEIQRTEQGDSAMYLCASSPGKTGELFFGEGSRLTVL.

The CDR3: CASKGGENTEAFF. CDR3 sequence (DNA): TGTGCCAGCAAAGGGGGCGAGAACACTGAAGCTTTCTTT. The chain uses TRBV5-4 and TRBJ1-1; TRBD1 aligns across 7 bases. V lost 6 bases, J lost 1 base, and 3 bases stayed unmatched. From germline, CDR1 is SGHNT and CDR2 YYREEE (reference sequence). The CDR3 totals 13 residues.

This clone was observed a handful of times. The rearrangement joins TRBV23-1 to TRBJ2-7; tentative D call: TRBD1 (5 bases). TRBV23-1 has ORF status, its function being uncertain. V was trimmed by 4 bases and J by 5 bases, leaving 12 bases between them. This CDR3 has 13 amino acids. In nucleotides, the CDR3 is TGCGCCAGCAGTCGACAGCCCGAGGACGAGCAGTACTTC. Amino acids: CASSRQPEDEQYF.

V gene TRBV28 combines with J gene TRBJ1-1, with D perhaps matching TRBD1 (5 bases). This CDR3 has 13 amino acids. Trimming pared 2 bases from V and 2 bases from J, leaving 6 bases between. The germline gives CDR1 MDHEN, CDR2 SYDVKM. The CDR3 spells CASSLQGNTEAFF. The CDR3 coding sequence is TGTGCCAGCAGTTTACAGGGTAACACTGAAGCTTTCTTT.

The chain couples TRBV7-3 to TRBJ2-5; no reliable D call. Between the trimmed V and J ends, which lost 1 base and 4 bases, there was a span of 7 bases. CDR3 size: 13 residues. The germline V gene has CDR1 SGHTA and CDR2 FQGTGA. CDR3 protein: CASSLSRLETQYF. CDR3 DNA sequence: TGTGCCAGCAGCTTAAGCAGACTAGAGACCCAGTACTTC.

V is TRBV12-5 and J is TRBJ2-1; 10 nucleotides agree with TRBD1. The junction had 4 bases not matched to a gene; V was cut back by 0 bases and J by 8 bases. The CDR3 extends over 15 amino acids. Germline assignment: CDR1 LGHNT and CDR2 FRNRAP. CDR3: CASGLVGTGVDEQFF. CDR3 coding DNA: TGTGCTAGTGGTTTGGTAGGGACAGGGGTGGATGAGCAGTTCTTC.

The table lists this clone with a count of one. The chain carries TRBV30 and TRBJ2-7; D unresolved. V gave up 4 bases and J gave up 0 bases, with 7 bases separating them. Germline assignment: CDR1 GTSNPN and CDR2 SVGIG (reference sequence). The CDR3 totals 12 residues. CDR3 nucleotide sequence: TGTGCCTGGAATACAGCCTCCTACGAGCAGTACTTC. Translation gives CAWNTASYEQYF.

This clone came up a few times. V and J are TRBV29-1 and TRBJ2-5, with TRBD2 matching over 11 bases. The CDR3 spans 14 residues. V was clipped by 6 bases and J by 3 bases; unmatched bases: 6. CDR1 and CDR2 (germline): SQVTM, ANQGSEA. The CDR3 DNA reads TGCAGCGTGGCGGGACTAGCGGAAAAAGAGACCCAGTACTTC. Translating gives CSVAGLAEKETQYF.

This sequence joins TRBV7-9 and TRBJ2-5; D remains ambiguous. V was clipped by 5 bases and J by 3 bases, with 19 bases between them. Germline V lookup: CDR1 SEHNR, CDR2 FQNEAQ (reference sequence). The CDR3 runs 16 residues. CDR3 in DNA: TGTGCCAGCAGCCTAAGTTCCGACTCGCCCAAAGAGACCCAGTACTTC. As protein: CASSLSSDSPKETQYF.

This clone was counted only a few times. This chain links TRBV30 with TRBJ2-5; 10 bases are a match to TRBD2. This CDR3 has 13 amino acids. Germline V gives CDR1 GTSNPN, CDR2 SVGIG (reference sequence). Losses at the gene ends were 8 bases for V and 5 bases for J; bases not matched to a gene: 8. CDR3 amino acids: CATILAGEETQYF. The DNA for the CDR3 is TGTGCCACGATCCTAGCGGGGGAGGAGACCCAGTACTTC.

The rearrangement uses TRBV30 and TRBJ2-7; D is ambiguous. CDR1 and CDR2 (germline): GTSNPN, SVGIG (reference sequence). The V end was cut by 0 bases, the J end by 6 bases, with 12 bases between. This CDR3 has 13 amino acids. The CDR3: CAWSVLGSGEQYF. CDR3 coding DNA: TGTGCCTGGAGTGTACTGGGCAGTGGCGAGCAGTACTTC.

In DNA, the CDR3 is TGCAGTGCTAGAGTGAGGGCTGAAGCTTTCTTT. This gives the protein CSARVRAEAFF. This chain connects TRBV20-1 to TRBJ1-1; D not certain. Trimming left V 1 base short and J 6 bases short, with 6 bases between. CDR3 size: 11 residues. The germline V gene encodes CDR1 DFQATT and CDR2 SNEGSKA (reference sequence).

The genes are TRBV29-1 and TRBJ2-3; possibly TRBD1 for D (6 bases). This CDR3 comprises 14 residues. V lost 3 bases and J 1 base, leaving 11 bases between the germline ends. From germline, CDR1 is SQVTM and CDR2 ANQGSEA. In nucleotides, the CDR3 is TGCAGCGTTGATGGCAGGGGAGGCACAGATACGCAGTATTTT. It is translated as CSVDGRGGTDTQYF.

CDR3 nucleotide sequence: TGTGCCAGCAGTTATGGTGAAGGGGAGCAGTTCTTC. Its protein product is CASSYGEGEQFF. The chain couples TRBV6-5 to TRBJ2-1; D gene unclear. Germline assignment: CDR1 MNHEY and CDR2 SVGAGI. There are 12 residues in the CDR3. Trimming pared 3 bases from V and 10 bases from J, leaving 10 bases between.

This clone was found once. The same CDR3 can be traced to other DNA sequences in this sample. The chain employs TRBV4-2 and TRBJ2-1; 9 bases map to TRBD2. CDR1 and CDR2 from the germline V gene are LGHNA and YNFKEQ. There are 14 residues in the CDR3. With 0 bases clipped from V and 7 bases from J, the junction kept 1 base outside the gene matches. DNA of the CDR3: TGTGCCAGCAGCCAAGACCTAGCGGGGAATGAGCAGTTCTTC. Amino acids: CASSQDLAGNEQFF.

This chain's CDR3 is CASSAIGNGYTF. CDR3 sequence (DNA): TGTGCCAGCAGCGCCATCGGCAATGGCTACACCTTC. The chain recombines TRBV5-4 with TRBJ1-2; D call uncertain. The CDR3 loop spans 12 amino acids. V lost 4 bases, J lost 6 bases, and 10 bases lay in between. CDR1 is SGHNT and CDR2 is YYREEE in the germline V gene (reference sequence).

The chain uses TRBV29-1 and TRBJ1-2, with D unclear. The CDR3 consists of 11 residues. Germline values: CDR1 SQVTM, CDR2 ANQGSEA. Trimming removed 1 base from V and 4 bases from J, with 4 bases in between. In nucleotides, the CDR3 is TGCAGCGTTGAAGGTATCTATGGCTACACCTTC. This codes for CSVEGIYGYTF.

CDR3 sequence: CASRYIPWTGELNTEAFF. In nucleotides, the CDR3 is TGTGCAAGTCGCTACATTCCATGGACAGGCGAACTGAACACTGAAGCTTTCTTT. The V and J genes are TRBV12-2 and TRBJ1-1; the D segment call TRBD1 is taken from the table without a DNA check. TRBV12-2 is a known pseudogene. CDR3 length: 18 amino acids.

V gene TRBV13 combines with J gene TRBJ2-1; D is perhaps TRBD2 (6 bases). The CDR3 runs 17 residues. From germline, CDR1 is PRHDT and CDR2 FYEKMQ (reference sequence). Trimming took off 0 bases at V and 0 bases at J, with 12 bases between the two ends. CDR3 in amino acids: CASSLGLSGVSYNEQFF. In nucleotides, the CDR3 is TGTGCCAGCAGCTTAGGCCTATCGGGGGTCTCCTACAATGAGCAGTTCTTC.